This record concerns one T cell receptor beta chain sequence. CDR1 is SGHAT and CDR2 is FQNNGV in the germline V gene. The CDR3 covers 13 residues. With V trimmed by 3 bases and J by 9 bases, 7 bases remained unmatched. The data are from a study of blood T cell repertoires in COVID-19. For the study at large: The United States, Italy and Spain provided the acute and convalescent COVID-19 samples. From T cells, B-cell-depleted T cells, or PBMCs came the material, which was cDNA or gDNA.

Those enrolled in Seattle joined during active infection and were followed longitudinally afterward. Per the study methods: Reference gene primer amplification gave nucleated cell count estimates. The method was immunoSEQ multiplex PCR; TCRdb's version includes in-frame clones alone and lacks a portion of them. D and trimming come from the DNA, and the V and J calls and clone size come from that table. This table holds under 400,000 clones, approximately 89% found once. The clonotype was recovered from a woman aged 55-70 years with COVID-19, enrolled during active disease. The sequencing sample was made of peripheral blood. The chain combines TRBV11-2 with TRBJ2-7; 8 bases map to TRBD1. The CDR3 DNA reads TGTGCCAGCAGCTTGGACAGGGAGCGCGGGCAGTACTTC. This gives the protein CASSLDRERGQYF.